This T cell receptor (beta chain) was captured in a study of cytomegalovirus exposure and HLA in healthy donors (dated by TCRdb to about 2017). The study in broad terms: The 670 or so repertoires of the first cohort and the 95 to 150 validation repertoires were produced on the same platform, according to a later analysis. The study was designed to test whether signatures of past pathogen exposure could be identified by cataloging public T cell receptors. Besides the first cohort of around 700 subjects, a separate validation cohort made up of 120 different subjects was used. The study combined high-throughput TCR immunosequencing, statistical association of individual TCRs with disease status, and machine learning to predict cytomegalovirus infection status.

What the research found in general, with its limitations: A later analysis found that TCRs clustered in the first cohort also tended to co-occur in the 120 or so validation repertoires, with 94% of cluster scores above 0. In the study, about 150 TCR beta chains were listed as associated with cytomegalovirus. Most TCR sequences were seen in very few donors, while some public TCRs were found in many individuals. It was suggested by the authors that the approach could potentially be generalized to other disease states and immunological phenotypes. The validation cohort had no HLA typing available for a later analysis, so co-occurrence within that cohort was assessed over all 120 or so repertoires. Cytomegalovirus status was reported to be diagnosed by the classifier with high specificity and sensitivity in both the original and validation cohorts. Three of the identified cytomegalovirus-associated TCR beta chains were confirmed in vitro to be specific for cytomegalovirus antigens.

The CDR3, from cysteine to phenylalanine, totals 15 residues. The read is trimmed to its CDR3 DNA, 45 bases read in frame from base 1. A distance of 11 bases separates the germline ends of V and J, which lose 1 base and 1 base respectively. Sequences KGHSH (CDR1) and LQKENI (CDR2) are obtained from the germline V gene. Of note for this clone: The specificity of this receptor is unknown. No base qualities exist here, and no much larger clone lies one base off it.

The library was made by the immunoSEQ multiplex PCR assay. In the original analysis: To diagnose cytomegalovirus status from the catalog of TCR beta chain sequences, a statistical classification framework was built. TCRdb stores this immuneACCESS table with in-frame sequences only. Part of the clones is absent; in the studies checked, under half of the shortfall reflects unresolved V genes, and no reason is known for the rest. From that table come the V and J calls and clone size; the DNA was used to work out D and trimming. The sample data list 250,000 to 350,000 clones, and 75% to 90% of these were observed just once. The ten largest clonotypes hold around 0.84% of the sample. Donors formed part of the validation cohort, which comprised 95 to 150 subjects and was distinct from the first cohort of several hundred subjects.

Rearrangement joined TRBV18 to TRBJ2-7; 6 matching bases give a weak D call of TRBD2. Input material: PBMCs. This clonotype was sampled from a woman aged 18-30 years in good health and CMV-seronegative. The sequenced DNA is TGTGCCAGCTCACCACGCCAGGGAGGATCCTACGAGCAGTACTTC. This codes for CASSPRQGGSYEQYF.